These 10 T cell receptor beta chains originate from one sample sequenced in a study of T cells in Graves' hyperthyroidism and ophthalmopathy. Template material for amplifying TCR beta CDR3 regions consisted of RNA transcripts. Initially, a first-round RT-PCR of the TCR CDR3 employed the HTBI primer set. Via MiXCR, TCRdb re-called the multiplex PCR reads, giving one row per CDR3 protein. The table records some 740,000 distinct CDR3 sequences, roughly 15% of them present only once. Specimen: blood. These receptors all stem from a woman between 18 and 30 years old with Graves' hyperthyroidism.

This clonotype has a count of ten or more. The V and J genes are TRBV11-2 and TRBJ1-1; TRBD1 might be the D (5 bases). This CDR3 has 15 amino acids. Per germline, CDR1 SGHAT and CDR2 FQNNGV. With 2 bases removed from V and 6 bases from J, the gap between germline ends came to 16 bases. The CDR3 protein is CASSLLFRGSAEAFF. As DNA, the CDR3 is TGTGCCAGCAGCTTACTTTTCCGGGGGTCCGCTGAAGCTTTCTTT.

This clonotype was found a few times. The chain uses TRBV24-1 and TRBJ2-2; D not resolved. V gave up 0 bases and J gave up 5 bases, with 15 bases separating them. In germline, CDR1 is KGHDR, CDR2 SFDVKD. The CDR3 runs 17 residues. This CDR3 reads CATSDLGLIYGTGELFF. DNA of the CDR3: TGTGCCACCAGTGATTTGGGGCTAATCTATGGGACCGGGGAGCTGTTTTTT.

The rearrangement links TRBV5-4 to TRBJ2-1; 8 nucleotides align to TRBD2. Germline CDR1 SGHNT, CDR2 YYREEE (reference sequence). The ends lost 3 bases at V and 12 bases at J; junction bases unmatched: 5. There are 12 residues in the CDR3. The CDR3 spells CASSSIAGRQFF. The CDR3 DNA sequence: TGTGCCAGCAGCTCGATAGCGGGACGGCAGTTCTTC.

This clonotype occurred a few times. The gene calls are TRBV5-8 and TRBJ1-1; weak D call: TRBD1 (6 bases). The ends were cut back, 1 base at V and 5 bases at J, with 24 bases in the middle. This CDR3 spans 18 amino acids. Germline CDR1 and CDR2: SGHTS and YDEGEE. CDR3 region: CASSLLPPSQGMVTEAFF. The DNA of the CDR3 is TGTGCCAGCAGCTTGTTGCCCCCCTCACAGGGAATGGTGACTGAAGCTTTCTTT.

This clonotype was observed a handful of times. The rearrangement links TRBV30 to TRBJ1-3; D is possibly TRBD1 (5 bases). This CDR3 is 11 amino acids long. CDR1 and CDR2 from the germline V gene are GTSNPN and SVGIG (reference sequence). V gave up 8 bases and J gave up 1 base, with 6 bases separating them. The CDR3 DNA sequence: TGTGCCGGGGGATCTGGAAACACCATATATTTT. Translating it yields CAGGSGNTIYF.

This clonotype was detected many times. The chain joins TRBV6-1 to TRBJ2-7; 9 bases fit TRBD1. In germline, CDR1 is MNHNS, CDR2 SASEGT. The CDR3 extends over 13 amino acids. The V and J ends lost 7 bases and 6 bases, in that order; junction bases with no gene match: 7. CDR3 nucleotide sequence: TGTGCCAGCAACACAGGGGGCCTAAGCGAGCAGTACTTC. Its translation is CASNTGGLSEQYF.

This clonotype came up many times. The gene calls are TRBV7-9 and TRBJ1-4; TRBD1 might be the D (5 bases). The V end was cut by 2 bases, the J end by 6 bases, with 10 bases between. Per the germline V gene, CDR1 is SEHNR and CDR2 is FQNEAQ (reference sequence). The CDR3 totals 14 residues. CDR3 residues: CASSLRQGYEKLFF. CDR3 DNA: TGTGCCAGCAGCTTAAGGCAGGGCTATGAAAAACTGTTTTTT.

This rearrangement joins TRBV7-9 to TRBJ1-1, with D uncertain. CDR1 is SEHNR, CDR2 FQNEAQ, per germline (reference sequence). The V end was cut by 5 bases, the J end by 12 bases, with 22 bases between. The CDR3 totals 14 residues. Here the CDR3 DNA reads TGTGCCAGCAGCCGCCTTGGAAGGGAGTCAATAACTTTCTTT. It translates to CASSRLGRESITFF.

This clonotype showed up many times. The V gene is TRBV5-1, the J gene TRBJ2-7; the match to TRBD1 covers 7 bases. There are 14 residues in the CDR3. V shed 1 base, J shed 7 bases, and the junction held 8 bases outside the gene matches. Germline CDR1 is SGHRS and CDR2 is YFSETQ. The CDR3 nucleotides read TGCGCCAGCAGCTTGTCAGGGGGTTCGGTTGAGCAGTACTTC. This codes for CASSLSGGSVEQYF.

This clonotype was detected ten times or more. This chain links TRBV7-8 with TRBJ2-7, with D perhaps TRBD1 (6 bases). CDR3 length: 14 residues. V shed 4 bases and J shed 3 bases, with 13 bases lying between them. Looked up from germline, CDR1 is SGHVS and CDR2 is FQNEAQ. CDR3 in DNA: TGTGCCAGCAGCTCACAGGGAATAAACTACGAGCAGTACTTC. Amino acids: CASSSQGINYEQYF.